These T cell receptor beta chains were read from a single sample in a study of blood T cells in healthy people across ages. One entry per CDR3 protein results from TCRdb running MiXCR on the 5' RACE reads. The sample lists hundreds of thousands of distinct CDR3 sequences; approximately 25% were seen once. The same specimen was also included in a second study, on T cells of mothers and their children.

Sequenced sample: blood. The receptors originated from a boy between 10 and 17 years old in good health. CDR3s include the opening cysteine and the closing phenylalanine or tryptophan. Fields, in order: CDR3 protein, CDR3 DNA, V gene, J gene, clone size, D gene. The D gene is left open where the match is weak. Clone size is stated in some rows and not others, as once, few, many or a class when expanded.

cdr3_aa: CSVDYKNTDTQYF
cdr3_nt: TGCAGCGTTGATTACAAGAACACAGATACGCAGTACTTT
v_call: TRBV29-1
j_call: TRBJ2-3
clone_size: few
d_call: -

cdr3_aa: CSAHRVQETQYF
cdr3_nt: TGCAGTGCGCACAGGGTCCAAGAGACCCAGTACTTC
v_call: TRBV20-1
j_call: TRBJ2-5
clone_size: few
d_call: -

cdr3_aa: CASASMSNEQFF
cdr3_nt: TGTGCCAGCGCCAGCATGAGCAATGAGCAGTTCTTC
v_call: TRBV7-9
j_call: TRBJ2-1
clone_size: few
d_call: -

cdr3_aa: CASSLREEGEKLFF
cdr3_nt: TGTGCCAGCAGCCTCAGGGAGGAGGGTGAAAAACTGTTTTTT
v_call: TRBV3-1
j_call: TRBJ1-4
clone_size: -
d_call: -

cdr3_aa: CASSARQVSPTEAFF
cdr3_nt: TGTGCCAGCAGTGCCCGACAGGTCAGTCCCACTGAAGCTTTCTTT
v_call: TRBV12-3/TRBV12-4
j_call: TRBJ1-1
clone_size: few
d_call: -

cdr3_aa: CATSGPAGTGLYGYTF
cdr3_nt: TGTGCCACCAGTGGTCCGGCCGGGACAGGGCTCTATGGCTACACCTTC
v_call: TRBV24-1
j_call: TRBJ1-2
clone_size: -
d_call: TRBD1

cdr3_aa: CASSRGGGPTDTQYF
cdr3_nt: TGTGCCAGCAGCCGTGGCGGGGGGCCCACAGATACGCAGTATTTT
v_call: TRBV14
j_call: TRBJ2-3
clone_size: few
d_call: TRBD2

cdr3_aa: CSAKGQQGRILQETQYF
cdr3_nt: TGCAGTGCTAAGGGTCAACAGGGACGAATCCTCCAAGAGACCCAGTACTTC
v_call: TRBV20-1
j_call: TRBJ2-5
clone_size: -
d_call: -

cdr3_aa: CASRTGLNYGYTF
cdr3_nt: TGTGCCAGCAGGACAGGGTTAAACTATGGCTACACCTTC
v_call: TRBV5-4
j_call: TRBJ1-2
clone_size: many
d_call: TRBD1

cdr3_aa: CASRGETYSNQPQHF
cdr3_nt: TGTGCCAGCAGGGGGGAAACGTATAGCAATCAGCCCCAGCATTTT
v_call: TRBV12-3/TRBV12-4
j_call: TRBJ1-5
clone_size: -
d_call: -

cdr3_aa: CSAIGTEYEQYF
cdr3_nt: TGCAGCGCCATTGGGACAGAATACGAGCAGTACTTC
v_call: TRBV29-1
j_call: TRBJ2-7
clone_size: few
d_call: TRBD1

cdr3_aa: CSARARGVYNEQFF
cdr3_nt: TGCAGTGCTAGAGCTAGAGGGGTTTACAATGAGCAGTTCTTC
v_call: TRBV20-1
j_call: TRBJ2-1
clone_size: -
d_call: -

cdr3_aa: CASSEDWAAYGYTF
cdr3_nt: TGTGCCAGCAGTGAAGATTGGGCAGCCTATGGCTACACCTTC
v_call: TRBV2
j_call: TRBJ1-2
clone_size: few
d_call: -

cdr3_aa: CAISGPGAGNEQFF
cdr3_nt: TGTGCCATCAGCGGCCCAGGAGCCGGCAATGAGCAGTTCTTC
v_call: TRBV10-3
j_call: TRBJ2-1
clone_size: -
d_call: -

cdr3_aa: CASRPDRGLTEAFF
cdr3_nt: TGTGCCAGCAGACCGGACAGGGGGCTTACTGAAGCTTTCTTT
v_call: TRBV12-3/TRBV12-4
j_call: TRBJ1-1
clone_size: once
d_call: TRBD1

cdr3_aa: CASSLSYPGLAGGYEQYF
cdr3_nt: TGTGCCAGCAGTTTATCCTACCCGGGACTAGCGGGAGGATACGAGCAGTACTTC
v_call: TRBV27
j_call: TRBJ2-7
clone_size: -
d_call: TRBD2

cdr3_aa: CSARDLGALAGVAYEQYF
cdr3_nt: TGCAGTGCTAGAGATCTCGGAGCCCTAGCGGGAGTTGCCTACGAGCAGTACTTC
v_call: TRBV20-1
j_call: TRBJ2-7
clone_size: -
d_call: TRBD2

cdr3_aa: CASSSWVGSANNEQFF
cdr3_nt: TGTGCCAGCAGCTCCTGGGTAGGATCAGCGAACAATGAGCAGTTCTTC
v_call: TRBV7-3
j_call: TRBJ2-1
clone_size: -
d_call: -

cdr3_aa: CASSPRLTTNEKLFF
cdr3_nt: TGTGCCAGCAGCCCCCGACTCACAACTAATGAAAAACTGTTTTTT
v_call: TRBV7-8
j_call: TRBJ1-4
clone_size: -
d_call: -

cdr3_aa: CSVYDTGGELFF
cdr3_nt: TGCAGCGTCTACGACACCGGCGGGGAGCTGTTTTTT
v_call: TRBV29-1
j_call: TRBJ2-2
clone_size: -
d_call: -

cdr3_aa: CSASPPGADTQYF
cdr3_nt: TGCAGTGCTAGTCCGCCTGGGGCAGATACGCAGTATTTT
v_call: TRBV20-1
j_call: TRBJ2-3
clone_size: -
d_call: -

cdr3_aa: CASSLGRDSLAKNIQYF
cdr3_nt: TGTGCCAGCAGCTTAGGCCGGGACAGCCTAGCCAAAAACATTCAGTACTTC
v_call: TRBV7-6
j_call: TRBJ2-4
clone_size: once
d_call: TRBD1

cdr3_aa: CASSLGLAADTQYF
cdr3_nt: TGTGCCAGCAGCTTGGGGCTAGCCGCAGATACGCAGTATTTT
v_call: TRBV7-2
j_call: TRBJ2-3
clone_size: many
d_call: -